Included here is one T cell receptor (beta chain) sequence, with context. Antigen unknown. The data stem from a study of cytomegalovirus exposure and HLA in healthy donors. Turning to the study itself: The 120 validation repertoires and the 666 first-cohort repertoires shared a platform, a later analysis reported. Study results and caveats: Specificity of a few CMV-associated chains for CMV antigens was verified in vitro. Researchers catalogued some 160 TCR beta chains as cytomegalovirus-associated.

Measured with immunoSEQ multiplex PCR; TCRdb has only the in-frame clones, and not every one. The sample comprises 250,000 to 400,000 clones, approximately 86% of which are singletons, and about 1% rests with the top ten. Germline V lookup: CDR1 SEHNR, CDR2 FQNEAQ (reference sequence). Deletions cut 5 bases from V and 2 bases from J, with 16 bases between. The CDR3 contains 15 residues. This TCR was recovered from a woman aged 25-40 years in good health and CMV-seropositive. The sample taken for sequencing was PBMCs. The J gene is TRBJ2-7, the V gene TRBV7-9, with D possibly being TRBD2 (5 bases). CDR3 sequence (DNA): TGTGCCAGCAGCGGAACAGCGGATTACCCCTACGAGCAGTACTTC. Protein: CASSGTADYPYEQYF.